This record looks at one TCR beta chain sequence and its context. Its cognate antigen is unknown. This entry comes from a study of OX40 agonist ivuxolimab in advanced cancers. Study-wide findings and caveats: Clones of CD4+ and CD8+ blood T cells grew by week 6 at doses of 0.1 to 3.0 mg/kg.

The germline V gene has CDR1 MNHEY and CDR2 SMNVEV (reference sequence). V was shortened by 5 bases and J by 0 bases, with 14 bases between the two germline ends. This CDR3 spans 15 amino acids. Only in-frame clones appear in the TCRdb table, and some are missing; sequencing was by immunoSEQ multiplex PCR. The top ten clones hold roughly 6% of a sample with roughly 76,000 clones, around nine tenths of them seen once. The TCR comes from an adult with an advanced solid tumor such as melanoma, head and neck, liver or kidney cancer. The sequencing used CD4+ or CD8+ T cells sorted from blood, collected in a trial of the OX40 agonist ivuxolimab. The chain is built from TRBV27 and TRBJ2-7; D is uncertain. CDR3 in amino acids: CASSPIGTSSYEQYF. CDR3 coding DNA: TGTGCCAGCAGTCCCATCGGAACGAGCTCCTACGAGCAGTACTTC.